The 17 T cell receptor beta chains given below trace back to one sample, sequenced in a study of post-analysis software for immune sequencing data. Broader study findings: There were a few TRBV segments more frequent in patients than controls, and TRBV5-6, TRBV5-1 and TRBV20-1 were among them.

Prepared TCR beta cDNA libraries contained unique molecular identifiers. TCRdb re-derived calls from the PCR reads in MiXCR, one entry per CDR3 protein. The table has some 260,000 distinct CDR3 sequences, 36% seen once. Antigens of these TCRs are unknown. Sequencing was performed on blood. These receptors were obtained from a girl aged 10 to 17 with multiple sclerosis.

The gene calls are TRBV28 and TRBJ2-7; D possibly corresponds to TRBD1 (6 bases). V was cut by 8 bases and J by 2 bases, with 13 bases left in between. This CDR3 region has 13 residues. Germline V CDR1 and CDR2: MDHEN, SYDVKM. The CDR3 sequence: CASGRDIPYEQYF. The CDR3 DNA follows: TGTGCCAGCGGCCGGGACATCCCCTACGAGCAGTACTTC. Combining the CDR3 with reference TRBV28 and TRBJ2-7 gives the whole variable domain DVKVTQSSRYLVKRTGEKVFLECVQDMDHENMFWYRQDPGLGLRLIYFSYDVKMKEKGDIPEGYSVSREKKERFSLILESASTNQTSMYLCASGRDIPYEQYFGPGTRLTVT.

CDR3 region: CSARDSFSHEQYF. The CDR3 bases are TGCAGTGCTAGGGACTCCTTTAGCCACGAGCAGTACTTC. The rearrangement uses TRBV20-1 and TRBJ2-7, with a weak D call TRBD2 (5 bases). Trimming shortened V by 3 bases and J by 5 bases, and 14 bases separated the two germline ends. CDR1 is DFQATT and CDR2 is SNEGSKA in the germline V gene (reference sequence). The CDR3 contains 13 residues.

Of note for this clonotype: A much bigger clone sits one base away, suggesting this may be a read error. The chain uses TRBV7-2 and TRBJ2-3; a possible D gene is TRBD1 (6 bases). The CDR3 covers 14 residues. The V gene lost 7 bases and the J gene lost 4 bases, with 15 bases spanning the gap. Germline-derived CDR1 and CDR2 are SGHTA and FQGNSA. The CDR3 reads CASNCQTGADTQYF. The CDR3 nucleotides are TGTGCCAGCAACTGTCAGACAGGAGCAGATACGCAGTATTTT. Variable domain in full (rest from reference TRBV7-2 and TRBJ2-3): GAGVSQSPSNKVTEKGKDVELRCDPISGHTALYWYRQSLGQGLEFLIYFQGNSAPDKSGLPSDRFSAERTGGSVSTLTIQRTQQEDSAVYLCASNCQTGADTQYFGPGTRLTVL.

The chain links TRBV20-1 to TRBJ2-5, with a tentative D call TRBD2 (5 bases). Matching the DNA end better, TRBJ2-7 makes the J call doubtful. Germline V lookup: CDR1 DFQATT, CDR2 SNEGSKA (reference sequence). The CDR3 length is 10 residues. CDR3 loop: CSGDTYEQYF. CDR3 coding DNA: TGCAGCGGGGATACCTACGAGCAGTACTTC.

This clonotype was observed many times. This chain links TRBV25-1 with TRBJ2-3; 9 bases agree with TRBD2. CDR3 length: 16 amino acids. The germline V gene encodes CDR1 MGHDK and CDR2 SYGVNS. V lost 6 bases, J lost 2 bases, and 9 bases stayed unmatched. The CDR3 region is CASSLTSGGPTDTQYF. The CDR3 bases are TGTGCCAGCAGCCTCACCAGCGGGGGGCCCACAGATACGCAGTATTTT.

This clonotype was recorded many times. The chain carries TRBV6-2 or TRBV6-3 and TRBJ1-1, with D perhaps matching TRBD1 (5 bases). V lost 5 bases and J lost 10, with 20 bases in between. The length of the CDR3 is 14 residues. CDR1 and CDR2 (germline): MNHEY, SVGEGT. The CDR3 bases are TGTGCCAGCAGTCGGAGCACGTCGGAAAGGGGAGCTTTCTTT. Its protein is CASSRSTSERGAFF.

The sample holds many counts of this clonotype. J is TRBJ2-6 and V is TRBV7-3; D uncertain. V dropped 1 base and J dropped 2 bases, with 6 bases sitting between them. CDR3 length: 15 residues. Germline V CDR1 and CDR2: SGHTA, FQGTGA. The CDR3 bases are TGTGCCAGCAGCTTAAGGCACACTGGGGCCAACGTCCTGACTTTC. Translated: CASSLRHTGANVLTF.

V and J are TRBV12-3 or TRBV12-4 and TRBJ2-2; D is possibly TRBD2 (6 bases). CDR3 length: 13 amino acids. Trimming stripped 10 bases from V and 7 bases from J, with 16 bases between. CDR3 region: CATRRGLGGELFF. In DNA form, the CDR3 reads TGTGCCACTAGGAGGGGCCTGGGCGGGGAGCTGTTTTTT.

On this clonotype: This may stem from a read error, because a much larger clone lies one nucleotide away. V and J are TRBV3-1 and TRBJ1-2; TRBD1 matches 10 bases. J gave up 8 bases and V 7 bases, and 7 bases lay outside the gene matches. The CDR3 spans 13 residues. Germline V gene data show CDR1 as LGHDT and CDR2 as YNNKEL (reference sequence). The CDR3 protein is CASTLDRGPGYTF. Written as DNA, the CDR3 is TGTGCCAGCACCCTAGACAGGGGGCCCGGCTACACCTTC.

In regard to this clonotype: A junction end diverges from the germline sequence, so it may reflect a read error. The chain has TRBV7-3 and TRBJ2-7; 9 nucleotides match TRBD2. CDR1 is SGHTA and CDR2 is FQGTGA in the germline V gene. This CDR3 has 15 residues. The CDR3 protein is CTSSSTGTSMNEQYF. As DNA, the CDR3 is TGTACCAGCAGCTCCACCGGGACTAGCATGAATGAGCAGTACTTC.

J is TRBJ2-2 and V is TRBV5-1, with D possibly being TRBD1 or TRBD2 (5 bases each). Trimming cost V 4 bases and J 0 bases, with 10 bases left between them. This CDR3 is built from 15 residues. The germline V gene encodes CDR1 SGHRS and CDR2 YFSETQ. CDR3 loop: CASSPGRANTGELFF. CDR3 bases: TGCGCCAGCAGCCCGGGACGGGCGAACACCGGGGAGCTGTTTTTT.

The chain has TRBV5-1 and TRBJ1-1; TRBD1 agrees at 9 bases. This CDR3 region has 15 residues. Unmatched junction bases numbered 7, after V lost 3 bases and J lost 4 bases. CDR1 is SGHRS and CDR2 is YFSETQ in the germline V gene. Here the CDR3 DNA reads TGCGCCAGCAGCTCACAGACAGGGGGGAGCACTGAAGCTTTCTTT. Translating gives CASSSQTGGSTEAFF. Drawing the rest from reference TRBV5-1 and TRBJ1-1, the complete variable domain is KAGVTQTPRYLIKTRGQQVTLSCSPISGHRSVSWYQQTPGQGLQFLFEYFSETQRNKGNFPGRFSGRQFSNSRSEMNVSTLELGDSALYLCASSSQTGGSTEAFFGQGTRLTVV.

At least ten counts were recorded for this clonotype. The chain employs TRBV29-1 and TRBJ2-1; D is ambiguous. The V gene lost 6 bases and the J gene lost 4 bases, with 10 bases spanning the gap. CDR3 length equals 12 residues. From germline, CDR1 is SQVTM and CDR2 ANQGSEA. The DNA of the CDR3 is TGCAGCGTGGGCGGCCATTACAATGAGCAGTTCTTC. The encoded protein is CSVGGHYNEQFF.

The chain employs TRBV6-5 and TRBJ2-7; D gene uncertain. The CDR3 is 13 amino acids. The V end was cut by 6 bases, the J end by 2 bases, with 11 bases between. Germline CDR1 is MNHEY and CDR2 is SVGAGI. As DNA, the CDR3 is TGTGCCAGCAGCACTGACGGTCCCTACGAGCAGTACTTC. Amino acids: CASSTDGPYEQYF.

The V call is TRBV7-2, the J call TRBJ2-7, with 11 bases that match TRBD2. The better agreement between TRBJ2-5 and the DNA end casts doubt on the J call. Germline V gives CDR1 SGHTA, CDR2 FQGNSA. The CDR3 runs to 17 residues. CDR3 nucleotide sequence: TGTGCCAGCAGCCCAATAAAAACTAGCGGGGGAAAAGAGACCCAGTACTTC. This codes for CASSPIKTSGGKETQYF.

This clonotype was seen a few times. V gene TRBV20-1 combines with J gene TRBJ2-1; the D gene is possibly TRBD2 (6 bases). Judging by the DNA end, TRBJ2-7 fits better; the J call may be wrong. From germline, CDR1 is DFQATT and CDR2 SNEGSKA (reference sequence). This CDR3 has 14 residues. CDR3 DNA sequence: TGCAGTGCTAGCGGTGCGGGAAGCTACAATGAGCAGTACTTC. It translates to CSASGAGSYNEQYF.

The sample holds a few counts of this clonotype. This sequence joins TRBV2 and TRBJ1-2, with D perhaps matching TRBD1 (6 bases). From germline, CDR1 is SNHLY and CDR2 FYNNEI. Trimming removed 2 bases at V and 8 bases at J, with 18 bases between. The CDR3 loop spans 15 amino acids. The CDR3 spells CASSEPGHSPGGYTF. Here the CDR3 DNA reads TGTGCCAGCAGTGAACCGGGACACTCCCCGGGCGGCTACACCTTC.